The source of this T cell receptor beta chain is a study of T cells in Graves' hyperthyroidism and ophthalmopathy. Germline CDR1 and CDR2: MGHRA and YSYEKL. The CDR3 is made up of 18 amino acids. Trimming cost V 0 bases and J 2 bases; bases outside gene matches: 8. TCR beta CDR3 regions were amplified from RNA transcripts. The HTBI primer set drove a first-round RT-PCR of the TCR CDR3. Each CDR3 protein is one row after TCRdb ran MiXCR on the multiplex PCR reads. Of around 700,000 distinct CDR3 sequences listed, around 20% are singletons. The TCR originated in a woman aged 50 to 60 with Graves' hyperthyroidism that later progressed to Graves' ophthalmopathy. The V call is TRBV4-1, the J call TRBJ2-3; 10 bases align to TRBD2. Material: blood. The CDR3, as DNA: TGCGCCAGCAGCCAAGATCCGGCTAGCGGGGGCCTCACAGATACGCAGTATTTT. Its translation is CASSQDPASGGLTDTQYF.